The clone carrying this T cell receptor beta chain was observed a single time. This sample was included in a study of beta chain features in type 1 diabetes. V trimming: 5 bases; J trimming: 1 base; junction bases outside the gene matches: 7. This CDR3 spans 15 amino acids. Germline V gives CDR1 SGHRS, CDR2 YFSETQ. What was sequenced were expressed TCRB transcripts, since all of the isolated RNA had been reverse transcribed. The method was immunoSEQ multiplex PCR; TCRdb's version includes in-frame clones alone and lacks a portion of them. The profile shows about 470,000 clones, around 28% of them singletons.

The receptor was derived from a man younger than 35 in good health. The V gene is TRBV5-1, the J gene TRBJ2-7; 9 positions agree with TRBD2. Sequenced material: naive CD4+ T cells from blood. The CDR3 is CASRPIAGASYEQYF. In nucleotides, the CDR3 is TGCGCCAGCAGGCCAATAGCGGGGGCTTCCTACGAGCAGTACTTC.